Shown below are 27 T cell receptor beta chains from a single sample sequenced in a study of T cells in Graves' hyperthyroidism and ophthalmopathy. Using RNA transcripts as the source, TCR beta CDR3 regions were amplified. The TCR CDR3 first-round RT-PCR relied on the HTBI primer set. TCRdb re-analysed the multiplex PCR reads in MiXCR, keeping a single row per CDR3 protein. The sample has around 760,000 distinct CDR3 sequences, approximately 36% seen once. Sequenced: blood. The source is a woman aged 40 to 50 with Graves' hyperthyroidism.

The chain couples TRBV5-1 to TRBJ2-7; 10 positions match TRBD2. The germline gives CDR1 SGHRS, CDR2 YFSETQ. V shed 1 base and J 5 bases; nucleotides not matched to a gene: 3. The CDR3 is 14 residues long. CDR3 DNA: TGCGCCAGCAGCTTGCTAGCGGGAGTCGACGAGCAGTACTTC. Residues: CASSLLAGVDEQYF.

J is TRBJ1-6 and V is TRBV10-3; 10 bases agree with TRBD1. The J segment lost 10 bases and the V segment lost 2 bases, leaving 2 bases of the junction unmatched. The V gene's germline CDR1 is ENHRY and CDR2 SYGVKD. The CDR3 totals 14 residues. Here the CDR3 DNA reads TGTGCCATCAGTGAGGGACAGGGGGAGTCACCCCTCCACTTT. Its protein product is CAISEGQGESPLHF.

This clonotype was detected once. The chain joins TRBV5-1 to TRBJ1-4; no reliable D call. The CDR3 spans 15 residues. The germline gives CDR1 SGHRS, CDR2 YFSETQ. V lost 3 bases and J lost 0, with 9 bases in between. CDR3 sequence (DNA): TGCGCCAGCAGCTGGGTGGACCCAACTAATGAAAAACTGTTTTTT. Translation gives CASSWVDPTNEKLFF.

In its sample, this clonotype was seen a few times. The chain recombines TRBV7-8 with TRBJ1-4; TRBD1 might be the D (5 bases). V was clipped by 5 bases and J by 0 bases, with 13 bases between them. Germline V gene sequence: CDR1 SGHVS, CDR2 FQNEAQ. CDR3 size: 16 residues. The CDR3 DNA reads TGTGCCAGCAGCCAGGGCCGCTTAACAACTAATGAAAAACTGTTTTTT. As protein: CASSQGRLTTNEKLFF.

This clonotype has ten or more counts. The rearrangement links TRBV4-3 to TRBJ1-2; a possible D gene is TRBD1 (6 bases). The CDR3 contains 14 residues. The germline V and J ends were trimmed by 0 bases and 4 bases, with 9 bases remaining between them. The germline gives CDR1 LGHNA, CDR2 YSLEER. CDR3 loop: CASSQETGFYGYTF. Here the CDR3 DNA reads TGCGCCAGCAGCCAAGAGACAGGATTCTATGGCTACACCTTC.

This clonotype was detected a few times. The chain links TRBV7-9 to TRBJ2-5, with D maybe TRBD2 (7 bases). Deletions cut 3 bases from V and 1 base from J, with 9 bases between. CDR3 length: 14 amino acids. The germline CDR1 and CDR2 sequences are SEHNR and FQNEAQ (reference sequence). The CDR3 loop is CASSLGGRQETQYF. In DNA form, the CDR3 reads TGTGCCAGCAGCTTGGGGGGGCGCCAAGAGACCCAGTACTTC. The entire variable domain, with the rest obtained from reference TRBV7-9 and TRBJ2-5, is as follows: DTGVSQNPRHKITKRGQNVTFRCDPISEHNRLYWYRQTLGQGPEFLTYFQNEAQLEKSRLLSDRFSAERPKGSFSTLEIQRTEQGDSAMYLCASSLGGRQETQYFGPGTRLLVL.

This chain links TRBV29-1 with TRBJ2-2; TRBD1 matches at 9 bases. V was clipped by 4 bases and J by 7 bases; unmatched bases: 7. Germline assignment: CDR1 SQVTM and CDR2 ANQGSEA. The CDR3 length is 14 residues. This chain's CDR3 is CSVVEQGAGGELFF. The DNA of the CDR3 is TGCAGCGTTGTAGAACAGGGGGCTGGCGGGGAGCTGTTTTTT.

This clonotype was picked up a small number of times. The chain joins TRBV4-3 to TRBJ2-5; 13 bases agree with TRBD2. From germline, CDR1 is LGHNA and CDR2 YSLEER. CDR3 length: 17 residues. V trimming: 1 base; J trimming: 3 bases; junction bases outside the gene matches: 5. CDR3: CASSQGTGLAGEETQYF. CDR3 nucleotide sequence: TGCGCCAGCAGCCAAGGAACTGGACTAGCGGGGGAAGAGACCCAGTACTTC.

The V call is TRBV7-2, the J call TRBJ2-3; tentatively, D is TRBD1 (6 bases). The V and J ends lost 6 bases and 13 bases respectively, with 17 bases between them. The CDR3 sequence is 12 residues long. Germline V lookup: CDR1 SGHTA, CDR2 FQGNSA. The CDR3 nucleotides read TGTGCCAGCAGTGTTCTGCAGGGGCGAGAGTATTTT. It translates to CASSVLQGREYF. Filled out from reference TRBV7-2 and TRBJ2-3, the complete variable domain reads GAGVSQSPSNKVTEKGKDVELRCDPISGHTALYWYRQSLGQGLEFLIYFQGNSAPDKSGLPSDRFSAERTGGSVSTLTIQRTQQEDSAVYLCASSVLQGREYFGPGTRLTVL.

Concerning this clonotype: At one end, the junction sequence differs from germline, possibly due to a read error. The chain employs TRBV6-1 and TRBJ1-3; TRBD1 agrees at 7 bases. This CDR3 region has 16 residues. Per germline, CDR1 MNHNS and CDR2 SASEGT. CDR3 amino acids: CVSSPERRQGRDTIYF. In nucleotides, the CDR3 is TGTGTCAGCAGTCCGGAGAGAAGACAGGGTCGGGACACCATATATTTT.

The gene calls are TRBV13 and TRBJ2-1; no firm D call. Per the germline V gene, CDR1 is PRHDT and CDR2 is FYEKMQ (reference sequence). Trimming took off 1 base at V and 11 bases at J, with 18 bases between the two ends. CDR3 length: 15 amino acids. The CDR3 loop is CASSLVQTATMKQFF. CDR3 DNA sequence: TGTGCCAGCAGCTTAGTCCAGACGGCGACAATGAAGCAGTTCTTC.

This clonotype has only a few counts. V gene TRBV28 combines with J gene TRBJ1-6; 7 bases agree with TRBD1. The germline CDR1 and CDR2 sequences are MDHEN and SYDVKM. V lost 7 bases, J lost 9 bases, and 6 bases stayed unmatched. The CDR3 is made up of 13 amino acids. The CDR3 DNA reads as TGTGCCAGCACTCCAGGGGGAACTTCACCCCTCCACTTT. It encodes CASTPGGTSPLHF.

The chain combines TRBV6-5 with TRBJ1-1; D unresolved. Germline V gene sequence: CDR1 MNHEY, CDR2 SVGAGI. The CDR3 covers 15 residues. Trimming took 6 bases from V and 1 from J, leaving 15 bases between them. The CDR3 DNA is TGTGCCAGCAGGGTGCATGCTGTAGCGAACACTGAAGCTTTCTTT. It is translated as CASRVHAVANTEAFF.

This chain connects TRBV6-5 to TRBJ1-5; D not resolved. This CDR3 comprises 14 residues. Germline V gene data show CDR1 as MNHEY and CDR2 as SVGAGI. Trimming cost V 0 bases and J 9 bases, with 12 bases left between them. CDR3 amino acids: CASSYSPGWWPQHF. The CDR3 coding sequence is TGTGCCAGCAGTTACTCCCCGGGTTGGTGGCCCCAGCATTTT.

This clonotype was seen more than once but under ten times. The CDR3 loop reads CSANGLAGSDTQYF. CDR3 coding DNA: TGCAGTGCTAACGGGCTAGCGGGATCAGATACGCAGTATTTT. The chain couples TRBV20-1 to TRBJ2-3; 9 bases are a match to TRBD2. The ends lost 4 bases at V and 4 bases at J; junction bases unmatched: 6. Germline V lookup: CDR1 DFQATT, CDR2 SNEGSKA (reference sequence). CDR3 length: 14 residues.

Concerning this clonotype itself: Mismatch with germline at one junction end may stem from a read error. This rearrangement joins TRBV19 to TRBJ2-6; TRBD1 aligns across 12 bases. There are 18 residues in the CDR3. Germline CDR1 LNHDA, CDR2 SQIVND (reference sequence). The CDR3 bases are TGTGCCAGTAGTATGTGGGACAGGGGGCGGTCTGGGGCCCACGTCCTGACTTTC. It encodes CASSMWDRGRSGAHVLTF.

This clonotype occurred once. The CDR3 region is CASSLGPSVGELFF. DNA of the CDR3: TGTGCCAGCAGCTTGGGACCATCGGTCGGGGAGCTGTTTTTT. V usage is TRBV5-5 and J usage is TRBJ2-2; D gene uncertain. V was pared by 0 bases and J by 7 bases, with 10 bases between. The CDR3 runs to 14 residues. Germline V gene lookup returns CDR1 SGHKS and CDR2 YYEKEE (reference sequence).

The V and J genes are TRBV19 and TRBJ1-5, with 8 nucleotides matching TRBD1. The germline CDR1 and CDR2 sequences are LNHDA and SQIVND (reference sequence). V lost 2 bases, J lost 3 bases, and 3 bases stayed unmatched. The CDR3 runs 15 residues. The CDR3 DNA sequence: TGTGCCAGTAGTATATGGGGACAGGCCAATCAGCCCCAGCATTTT. It translates to CASSIWGQANQPQHF.

There are a few counts of this clonotype. The chain carries TRBV19 and TRBJ1-1; D unresolved. The V end lost 6 bases, the J end lost 7 bases, and 9 bases lay between the germline ends. Germline V lookup: CDR1 LNHDA, CDR2 SQIVND (reference sequence). This CDR3 has 11 amino acids. CDR3 sequence: CASRTAGEAFF. CDR3 nucleotides: TGTGCCAGTAGAACCGCAGGTGAAGCTTTCTTT.

As to this clonotype: This sequence may be a read error, since a much larger clone differs from it by one base. CDR3 in DNA: TGTGCCAGCAGGGCGCCCAGGGGCTACGGTGGCTACACCTTC. It specifies CASRAPRGYGGYTF. The V gene is TRBV7-9, the J gene TRBJ1-2, with D perhaps TRBD1 (6 bases). Trimming left V 6 bases short and J 7 bases short, with 18 bases between. This CDR3 has 14 residues. Germline V gene data show CDR1 as SEHNR and CDR2 as FQNEAQ (reference sequence).

This chain connects TRBV7-2 to TRBJ1-1, with D maybe TRBD1 (6 bases). The V gene lost 0 bases and the J gene lost 11 bases, with 19 bases spanning the gap. CDR3 size: 15 residues. Germline CDR1 is SGHTA and CDR2 is FQGNSA. This CDR3 is CASSLASGRGGEAFF. The CDR3 DNA follows: TGTGCCAGCAGCTTAGCCAGCGGGAGGGGGGGTGAGGCTTTCTTT. The full variable domain, rest sourced from reference TRBV7-2 and TRBJ1-1, is GAGVSQSPSNKVTEKGKDVELRCDPISGHTALYWYRQSLGQGLEFLIYFQGNSAPDKSGLPSDRFSAERTGGSVSTLTIQRTQQEDSAVYLCASSLASGRGGEAFFGQGTRLTVV.

This chain links TRBV7-3 with TRBJ2-1, with TRBD2 identical over 9 bases. Per the germline V gene, CDR1 is SGHTA and CDR2 is FQGTGA. With 3 bases clipped from V and 8 bases from J, the junction kept 5 bases outside the gene matches. The CDR3 covers 14 residues. DNA of the CDR3: TGTGCCAGCAGCTTTAGCGGGAGTTTCGATGAGCAGTTCTTC. Translation: CASSFSGSFDEQFF.

A word on this clonotype: This may be a read error: a much more frequent sequence differs by one nucleotide. CDR3 nucleotides: TGCAGTGCTAGAGGCCTAGCGGGAGTTCAAGAGACCCAGTACTTC. It translates to CSARGLAGVQETQYF. The rearrangement links TRBV20-1 to TRBJ2-5; 10 bases map to TRBD2. This CDR3 spans 15 amino acids. The germline gives CDR1 DFQATT, CDR2 SNEGSKA (reference sequence). Trimming removed 1 base from V and 2 bases from J; junction bases left unmatched: 4.

The rearrangement uses TRBV5-1 and TRBJ1-1; D ambiguous. CDR3 length: 19 residues. Between the trimmed V and J ends, which lost 4 bases and 1 base, there was a span of 26 bases. Germline lookup yields CDR1 SGHRS and CDR2 YFSETQ. This CDR3 is CASSQESAALLGWNTEAFF. As DNA, the CDR3 is TGCGCCAGCAGCCAAGAGTCCGCAGCTCTGTTGGGGTGGAACACTGAAGCTTTCTTT. The whole variable domain, filled in from reference TRBV5-1 and TRBJ1-1, reads KAGVTQTPRYLIKTRGQQVTLSCSPISGHRSVSWYQQTPGQGLQFLFEYFSETQRNKGNFPGRFSGRQFSNSRSEMNVSTLELGDSALYLCASSQESAALLGWNTEAFFGQGTRLTVV.

This clonotype was observed a few times. The chain employs TRBV7-2 and TRBJ1-1, with D maybe TRBD1 (5 bases). Germline CDR1 is SGHTA and CDR2 is FQGNSA. Trimming removed 3 bases at V and 5 bases at J, with 16 bases between. CDR3 length: 15 residues. The CDR3 DNA reads as TGTGCCAGCAGCTTGGGAGGGGCTCAGTTTACTGAAGCTTTCTTT. Protein: CASSLGGAQFTEAFF.

This clonotype was observed a few times. This chain joins TRBV7-9 and TRBJ2-5; 10 bases match TRBD1. CDR1 is SEHNR and CDR2 is FQNEAQ in the germline V gene (reference sequence). V lost 3 bases, J lost 4 bases, and 5 bases stayed unmatched. This CDR3 comprises 15 residues. The CDR3 region is CASSFNGQGVETQYF. CDR3 sequence (DNA): TGTGCCAGCAGCTTTAACGGACAGGGGGTAGAGACCCAGTACTTC.

The sample holds many counts of this clonotype. The chain joins TRBV11-2 to TRBJ2-5; possibly TRBD1 for D (6 bases). V was pared by 10 bases and J by 4 bases, with 13 bases between. The CDR3 covers 12 residues. Germline CDR1 and CDR2: SGHAT and FQNNGV. CDR3 residues: CAIQWGLETQYF. CDR3 nucleotide sequence: TGTGCCATACAATGGGGGCTAGAGACCCAGTACTTC.